Shown below are 5 T cell receptor beta chains from a single sample sequenced in a study of T-cell memory formation after mild COVID-19. From the 5' RACE reads, TCRdb called clonotypes with MiXCR, one entry per CDR3 protein. The table includes about 560,000 distinct CDR3 sequences, 17% detected once. Input material: PBMCs or a T cell subset sorted from them (not recorded which). The source is an adult woman who had mild COVID-19 (a few samples of this study predate the infection). Cell type and time point are not known.

The chain has TRBV5-5 and TRBJ2-7; D is unclear. The CDR3 has 13 residues. Looked up from germline, CDR1 is SGHKS and CDR2 is YYEKEE (reference sequence). The ends were cut back, 0 bases at V and 5 bases at J, with 9 bases in the middle. The CDR3 reads CASSLAGSNEQYF. For the CDR3, the DNA is TGTGCCAGCAGCTTGGCCGGGTCTAACGAGCAGTACTTC.

V and J are TRBV12-3 or TRBV12-4 and TRBJ2-1; no clear D gene. The CDR3 extends over 12 amino acids. With 4 bases removed from V and 8 bases from J, the gap between germline ends came to 9 bases. CDR3 loop: CASSSNSYEQFF. For the CDR3, the DNA is TGTGCCAGCAGTTCCAACAGCTATGAGCAGTTCTTC.

This clonotype has only a few counts. The rearrangement uses TRBV5-6 and TRBJ2-4; 10 bases line up with TRBD2. Unmatched junction bases numbered 7, after V lost 1 base and J lost 0 bases. This CDR3 is 18 amino acids long. Germline values: CDR1 SGHDT, CDR2 YYEEEE. DNA for the CDR3: TGTGCCAGCAGCTTGTGGGCTAGCGGGGGACTAGCCAAAAACATTCAGTACTTC. Residues: CASSLWASGGLAKNIQYF.

This clonotype has more than one count but fewer than ten. The CDR3 sequence is CASSQVGNEQFF. For the CDR3, the DNA is TGCGCCAGCAGCCAAGTGGGAAATGAGCAGTTCTTC. The chain is built from TRBV4-1 and TRBJ2-1, with no clear D. The length of the CDR3 is 12 residues. Trimming took 1 base from V and 7 from J, leaving 5 bases between them. Germline loops: CDR1 MGHRA, CDR2 YSYEKL.

This chain uses TRBV6-5 with TRBJ1-2; 10 bases are a match to TRBD1. Trimming took 6 bases from V and 0 from J; bases not matched to a gene: 7. This CDR3 contains 16 residues. Germline V gives CDR1 MNHEY, CDR2 SVGAGI. The CDR3 nucleotides are TGTGCCAGCAGCTCGGGACAGGGGAGAGCTAACTATGGCTACACCTTC. Translating it yields CASSSGQGRANYGYTF.